This T cell receptor (beta chain) comes out of a study of OX40 agonist ivuxolimab in advanced cancers. Overall study: Age averaged around 58 years (range roughly 20 to 90), and roughly 82% were male. Patients achieving partial responses numbered three: one hepatocellular carcinoma case and two cutaneous melanoma cases.

Trimming removed 4 bases at V and 0 bases at J, with 10 bases between. The germline CDR1 and CDR2 sequences are SQVTM and ANQGSEA. This CDR3 has 15 residues. TCRdb's copy holds only in-frame clones and misses some; the assay was immunoSEQ multiplex PCR. The table lists around 70,000 clones, more than 85% of them singletons. The sample in question was CD4+ or CD8+ T cells sorted from blood, obtained in a trial of the OX40 agonist ivuxolimab. This sequence joins TRBV29-1 and TRBJ2-6; TRBD1 is a possible D gene (6 bases). The clonotype was recovered from an adult with an advanced solid tumor such as melanoma, head and neck, liver or kidney cancer. The CDR3 DNA is TGCAGCGTTGTGGGACATCTCTCTGGGGCCAACGTCCTGACTTTC. This translates into CSVVGHLSGANVLTF.